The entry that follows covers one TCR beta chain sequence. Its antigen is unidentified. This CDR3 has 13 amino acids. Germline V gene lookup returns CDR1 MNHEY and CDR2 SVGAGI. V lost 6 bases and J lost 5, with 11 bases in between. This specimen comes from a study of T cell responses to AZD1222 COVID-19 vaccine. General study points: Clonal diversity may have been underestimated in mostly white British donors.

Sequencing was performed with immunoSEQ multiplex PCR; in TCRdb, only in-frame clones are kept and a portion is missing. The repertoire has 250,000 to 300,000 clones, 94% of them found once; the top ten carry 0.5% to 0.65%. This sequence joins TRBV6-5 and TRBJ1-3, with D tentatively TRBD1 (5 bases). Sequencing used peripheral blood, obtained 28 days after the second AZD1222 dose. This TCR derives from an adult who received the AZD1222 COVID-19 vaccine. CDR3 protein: CASSRDGRNTIYF. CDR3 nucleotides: TGTGCCAGCAGCCGGGACGGCAGAAACACCATATATTTT.